Each of the 3 T cell receptor beta chains below was sequenced from the same sample in a study of T cell responses to AZD1222 COVID-19 vaccine. Assay used: immunoSEQ multiplex PCR; TCRdb lists only in-frame clones, some missing. The sample has roughly 100,000 clones; roughly 89% are singletons. The sample was peripheral blood, taken 28 days after the second AZD1222 dose. The receptors here all came from an adult who received the AZD1222 COVID-19 vaccine.

The table lists this clone with a few counts. The chain is built from TRBV18 and TRBJ2-1; TRBD1 matches 7 bases. The CDR3 covers 15 residues. Trimming cost V 4 bases and J 3 bases; bases outside gene matches: 6. Germline-derived CDR1 and CDR2 are KGHSH and LQKENI. The DNA for the CDR3 is TGTGCCAGCTCACTCGGAACAGGGGTCTACAATGAGCAGTTCTTC. Its translation: CASSLGTGVYNEQFF. The full variable domain, its missing parts supplied by reference TRBV18 and TRBJ2-1, is NAGVMQNPRHLVRRRGQEARLRCSPMKGHSHVYWYRQLPEEGLKFMVYLQKENIIDESGMPKERFSAEFPKEGPSILRIQQVVRGDSAAYFCASSLGTGVYNEQFFGPGTRLTVL.

The CDR3 DNA reads TGTGCCACCAGCAGAGATTATGAAGAGACCCAGTACTTC. Protein sequence: CATSRDYEETQYF. This chain connects TRBV15 to TRBJ2-5; D gene ambiguous. Trimming left V 0 bases short and J 3 bases short, with 5 bases between. The germline gives CDR1 LNHNV, CDR2 YYDKDF (reference sequence). The CDR3 runs to 13 residues.

This chain uses TRBV28 with TRBJ2-1; D ambiguous. Deletions cut 2 bases from V and 9 bases from J, with 14 bases between. CDR1 and CDR2 (germline): MDHEN, SYDVKM. This CDR3 is built from 14 residues. CDR3 sequence: CASSLSAGSGEQFF. The CDR3, as DNA: TGTGCCAGCAGTTTAAGCGCAGGATCGGGTGAGCAGTTCTTC. The complete variable domain, with remaining parts taken from reference TRBV28 and TRBJ2-1, reads DVKVTQSSRYLVKRTGEKVFLECVQDMDHENMFWYRQDPGLGLRLIYFSYDVKMKEKGDIPEGYSVSREKKERFSLILESASTNQTSMYLCASSLSAGSGEQFFGPGTRLTVL.